The 3 T cell receptor beta chains reported below all come from one sample, sequenced in a study of blood T cell repertoires in COVID-19. Using immunoSEQ multiplex PCR, the repertoire was profiled, and TCRdb retains in-frame clones only, with some absent. In the table there are around 260,000 clones, 87% of which are singletons. Sequences were obtained from peripheral blood. These receptors were taken from a woman between 50 and 59 years old with acute or convalescent COVID-19.

The chain carries TRBV27 and TRBJ1-5; D is perhaps TRBD1 (6 bases). V dropped 3 bases and J dropped 3 bases, with 15 bases sitting between them. The CDR3 sequence is 16 residues long. Germline V CDR1 and CDR2: MNHEY, SMNVEV (reference sequence). The CDR3 bases are TGTGCCAGCAGTTTGGGGTACAGGGCCGTCAATCAGCCCCAGCATTTT. This codes for CASSLGYRAVNQPQHF.

This clone has a single count. The chain employs TRBV5-6 and TRBJ1-4, with 8 positions matching TRBD1. CDR1 is SGHDT, CDR2 YYEEEE, per germline. J lost 4 bases, V lost 2 bases, and 4 bases had no gene match. This CDR3 contains 15 residues. The CDR3 sequence is CASSFGQGGNEKLFF. The CDR3 DNA reads as TGTGCCAGCAGCTTTGGACAGGGAGGTAATGAAAAACTGTTTTTT.

V usage is TRBV4-1 and J usage is TRBJ2-7; the D gene is possibly TRBD2 (6 bases). This CDR3 contains 14 residues. CDR1 MGHRA and CDR2 YSYEKL come from the germline V gene. V was cut by 1 base and J by 4 bases, with 11 bases left in between. The CDR3 region has the DNA TGCGCCAGCAGCCAAGCGGGAGTGTCGTACGAGCAGTACTTC. Translating it yields CASSQAGVSYEQYF.